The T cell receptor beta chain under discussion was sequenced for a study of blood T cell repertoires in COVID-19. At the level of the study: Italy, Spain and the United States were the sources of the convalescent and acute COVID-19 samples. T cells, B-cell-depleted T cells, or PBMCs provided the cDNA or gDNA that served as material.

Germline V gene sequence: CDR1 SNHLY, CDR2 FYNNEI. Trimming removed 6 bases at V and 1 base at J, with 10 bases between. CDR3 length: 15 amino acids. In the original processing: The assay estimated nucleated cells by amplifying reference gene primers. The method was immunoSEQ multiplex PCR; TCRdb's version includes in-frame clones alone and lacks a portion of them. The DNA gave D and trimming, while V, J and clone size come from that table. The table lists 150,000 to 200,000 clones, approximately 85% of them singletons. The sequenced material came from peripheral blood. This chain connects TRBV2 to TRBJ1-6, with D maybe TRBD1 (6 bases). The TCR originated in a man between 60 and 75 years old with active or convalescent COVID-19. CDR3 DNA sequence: TGTGCCAGCAGAGCGCAGGGGTCCTATAATTCACCCCTCCACTTT. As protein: CASRAQGSYNSPLHF.